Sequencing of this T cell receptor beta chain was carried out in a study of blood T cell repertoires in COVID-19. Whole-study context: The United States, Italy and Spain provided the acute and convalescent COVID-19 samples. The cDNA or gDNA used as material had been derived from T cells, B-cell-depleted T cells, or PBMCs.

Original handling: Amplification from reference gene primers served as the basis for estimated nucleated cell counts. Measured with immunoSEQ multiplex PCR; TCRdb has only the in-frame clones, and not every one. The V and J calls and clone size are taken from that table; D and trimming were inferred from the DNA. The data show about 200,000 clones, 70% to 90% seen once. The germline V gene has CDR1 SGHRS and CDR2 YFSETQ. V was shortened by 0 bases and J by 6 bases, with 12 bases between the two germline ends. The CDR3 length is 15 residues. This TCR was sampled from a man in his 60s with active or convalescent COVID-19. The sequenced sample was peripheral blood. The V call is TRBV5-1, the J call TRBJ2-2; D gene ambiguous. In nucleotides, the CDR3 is TGCGCCAGCAGCTTGGATCCAAATCGGGCCGGGGAGCTGTTTTTT. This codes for CASSLDPNRAGELFF.